This T cell receptor (beta chain) was found in a study of shared T cell receptors in the human thymus. This CDR3 region has 15 residues. Looked up from germline, CDR1 is PRHDT and CDR2 is FYEKMQ (reference sequence). The junction had 8 bases not matched to a gene; V was cut back by 2 bases and J by 6 bases. Assay used: immunoSEQ multiplex PCR; TCRdb lists only in-frame clones, some missing. The sample lists about 540,000 clones, around 78% occurring once. Separately, the same data were catalogued under a study of human thymus T cells. That report notes: In corrective heart surgery, resections were taken, and these provided the thymus tissue. Within thymic and blood repertoires, V and J gene usage appeared to be biased.

This chain links TRBV13 with TRBJ2-7; 9 bases line up with TRBD2. This sequence originates from a boy under two years old with a congenital heart defect. The sequenced sample was thymocytes. The CDR3 sequence: CASSLLASGKGEQYF. In nucleotides, the CDR3 is TGTGCCAGCAGCTTATTGGCTAGCGGGAAGGGCGAGCAGTACTTC.